These 8 T cell receptor beta chains were sequenced from one sample in a study of T cells after posttransplantation cyclophosphamide (dated by TCRdb to about 2016). The control cohort consisted of 11 patients who had myeloablative marrow transplants with methotrexate plus a calcineurin inhibitor and who were sampled 1 year after transplant. The library was prepared using the immunoSEQ multiplex PCR assay. TCRdb's version of the immuneACCESS table is confined to in-frame rearrangements and falls short of the full clone set. An unresolved V gene accounts for under half of the shortfall where checked; the remainder is of unknown origin. For this sample there are thousands of clones; roughly four fifths appear just once. The ten largest clones capture 20% to 25% of the sample. The material was PBMCs, obtained after an allogeneic stem cell transplant with a calcineurin inhibitor and methotrexate. Every receptor here comes from a male patient aged 40-50 years who received an allogeneic stem cell transplant from an unrelated donor, was CMV-positive, and had chronic GVHD only. After a transplant, the graft donor may have provided part of the T cells.

This chain connects TRBV5-6 to TRBJ2-7, with 7 bases fitting TRBD2. V lost 2 bases to trimming and J lost 4 bases; unmatched junction nucleotides: 6. The CDR3 totals 14 residues. The germline CDR1 and CDR2 sequences are SGHDT and YYEEEE. The CDR3 nucleotides are TGTGCCAGCAGCTTTCTCCGGGGGGTGTACGAGCAGTACTTC. Its protein product is CASSFLRGVYEQYF.

This clone has only one observation. For the CDR3, the DNA is TGCGCCAGCAGCTTGGCGAGCGGGGTCGGCGAGCAGTACTTC. It codes for CASSLASGVGEQYF. This sequence joins TRBV5-1 and TRBJ2-7; 7 nucleotides align to TRBD2. The CDR3 covers 14 residues. V lost 0 bases and J lost 6; bases outside the gene matches: 6. CDR1 and CDR2 from the germline V gene are SGHRS and YFSETQ.

The gene calls are TRBV25-1 and TRBJ2-2; maybe TRBD2 (5 bases). Trimming stripped 0 bases from V and 7 bases from J, with 18 bases between. Germline V gene data show CDR1 as MGHDK and CDR2 as SYGVNS. The CDR3 has 17 residues. CDR3 amino acids: CASSEYRSGRRNGELFF. The DNA of the CDR3 is TGTGCCAGCAGTGAATATCGGTCGGGCAGGAGGAACGGGGAGCTGTTTTTT.

Only a few counts were recorded for this clone. V gene TRBV9 combines with J gene TRBJ1-3, with 8 bases that match TRBD1. V shed 3 bases, J shed 3 bases, and the junction held 2 bases outside the gene matches. CDR1 is SGDLS, CDR2 YYNGEE, per germline. The CDR3 covers 14 residues. In DNA, the CDR3 is TGTGCCAGCAGCGCCGGGACAGGTGGAAACACCATATATTTT. Residues: CASSAGTGGNTIYF.

The rearrangement joins TRBV18 to TRBJ1-1; D unresolved. Germline assignment: CDR1 KGHSH and CDR2 LQKENI. Trimming removed 3 bases from V and 1 base from J, with 6 bases in between. CDR3 length: 13 amino acids. The CDR3, as DNA: TGTGCCAGCTCACCTAATCCGAACACTGAAGCTTTCTTT. This translates into CASSPNPNTEAFF. Full variable domain (missing parts from reference TRBV18 and TRBJ1-1): NAGVMQNPRHLVRRRGQEARLRCSPMKGHSHVYWYRQLPEEGLKFMVYLQKENIIDESGMPKERFSAEFPKEGPSILRIQQVVRGDSAAYFCASSPNPNTEAFFGQGTRLTVV.

The chain employs TRBV7-2 and TRBJ2-7; 8 bases are shared with TRBD1. Per germline, CDR1 SGHTA and CDR2 FQGNSA. CDR3 length equals 16 residues. The junction had 9 bases not matched to a gene; V was cut back by 3 bases and J by 2 bases. CDR3 amino acids: CASSFARDRTPYEQYF. The CDR3 nucleotides read TGTGCCAGCAGCTTCGCACGGGACAGGACCCCCTACGAGCAGTACTTC.

The chain employs TRBV29-1 and TRBJ2-7; 7 nucleotides match TRBD2. The trim removed 8 bases at V and 1 base at J, leaving 11 bases unmatched. Per the germline V gene, CDR1 is SQVTM and CDR2 is ANQGSEA. CDR3 length equals 14 residues. The CDR3 is CSIWGEGRSYEQYF. For the CDR3, the DNA is TGCAGCATATGGGGGGAGGGCCGATCCTACGAGCAGTACTTC.

The chain recombines TRBV15 with TRBJ1-2, with 8 bases aligning to TRBD1. The germline gives CDR1 LNHNV, CDR2 YYDKDF (reference sequence). The CDR3 covers 14 residues. V trimming: 7 bases; J trimming: 8 bases; junction bases outside the gene matches: 12. This chain's CDR3 is CATTNLDRAEGYTF. Written as DNA, the CDR3 is TGTGCCACCACCAATTTGGACAGGGCTGAGGGCTACACCTTC.